The rows below give T cell receptor beta chains drawn from one sample of a study of cytomegalovirus exposure and HLA in healthy donors. Clones were read by immunoSEQ multiplex PCR, and TCRdb kept only the in-frame ones, dropping some. The sample has about 200,000 clones, around 75% seen once. The sample taken for sequencing was PBMCs. The source is a male donor in good health and CMV-seropositive. CDR3s include the opening cysteine and the closing phenylalanine or tryptophan. The D gene is left open where the match is weak. Size tells how often a clone was seen (once, few, many) or the class of an expanded clone, and some rows leave it out.

V gene	clone size	D gene	J gene	CDR3 DNA	CDR3 protein
TRBV5-6	-	-	TRBJ2-5	TGTGCCAGCAGCCCCCCCCGTCTAGAGACCCAGTACTTC	CASSPPRLETQYF
TRBV7-9	-	-	TRBJ2-7	TGTGCCAGCAGCTTAAATGGGACACGGACCTACGAGCAGTACTTC	CASSLNGTRTYEQYF
TRBV4-3	few	TRBD1	TRBJ1-4	TGCGCCAGCAGCCAAGAAGGCCCAGGGGGGACCCTTGAAAAACTGTTTTTT	CASSQEGPGGTLEKLFF
TRBV5-1	few	TRBD1	TRBJ1-2	TGCGCCAGCAGTCCTTTGGGACAGGGGTCTCCCTCTAACTATGGCTACACCTTC	CASSPLGQGSPSNYGYTF
TRBV25-1	-	TRBD1	TRBJ2-7	TGTGCCAGCAGTGCCCTCTTTCGGTGGCAGGGGGCCTACGAGCAGTACTTC	CASSALFRWQGAYEQYF
TRBV19	-	-	TRBJ1-3	TGTGCCAGTAGTGGGGGAACAGGGCGATCTGGAAACACCATATATTTT	CASSGGTGRSGNTIYF
TRBV9	-	-	TRBJ2-1	TGTGCCAGCAGCCCCCCGGCGGGCAGCACGTTCTTC	CASSPPAGSTFF
TRBV27	-	-	TRBJ2-7	TGTGCCAGCAGCCTCCGGGTGAGCTCCTACGAGCAGTACTTC	CASSLRVSSYEQYF
TRBV5-8	-	-	TRBJ1-1	TGTGCCAGCAGCCCGGCGGGGATCATGAACACTGAAGCTTTCTTT	CASSPAGIMNTEAFF
TRBV7-2	-	TRBD1	TRBJ2-7	TGTGCCAGCAGCCTTCGACAGGGGGCATATGAGCAGTACTTC	CASSLRQGAYEQYF
TRBV19	-	TRBD1	TRBJ1-1	TGTGCCAGTAGGGGGACAGGGGACACTGAAGCTTTCTTT	CASRGTGDTEAFF
TRBV7-9	-	TRBD2	TRBJ2-2	TGTGCCAGCAGCTTATCAGCGGGGGGGCCGGCCGGGGAGCTGTTTTTT	CASSLSAGGPAGELFF
TRBV27	-	TRBD1	TRBJ1-1	TGTGCCAGCAGTATGACAGGGGGCAAAGCTTTCTTT	CASSMTGGKAFF
TRBV5-8	-	-	TRBJ2-3	TGTGCCAGCAGCCCACGTTCGGGGACGCAGTATTTT	CASSPRSGTQYF
TRBV19	-	-	TRBJ1-5	TGTGCCAGTAGTATAGATCCTGGGGCAGACAATCAGCCCCAGCATTTT	CASSIDPGADNQPQHF
TRBV7-6	once	-	TRBJ2-2	TGTGCCAGCAGCTTAATAAGCCCCGCGAACACCGGGGAGCTGTTTTTT	CASSLISPANTGELFF
TRBV7-6	-	TRBD1	TRBJ2-2	TGTGCCAGCAGCTACATCGGTGGACAGGTGGGCGGGGAGCTGTTTTTT	CASSYIGGQVGGELFF
TRBV11-3	-	TRBD1	TRBJ1-2	TGTGCCAGCAGCTCGGACAGGGGAGATGGCTACACCTTC	CASSSDRGDGYTF
TRBV7-3	-	TRBD1	TRBJ1-1	TGTGCCAGCAGTGGACAGGGGGTGACTGAAGCTTTCTTT	CASSGQGVTEAFF
TRBV6-5	-	-	TRBJ1-5	TGTGCCAGCAGTTACTCTGGACAGTTCAATCAGCCCCAGCATTTT	CASSYSGQFNQPQHF
TRBV5-1	-	-	TRBJ1-1	TGCGCCAGCAGCTTAGATCCAGTGAACACTGAAGCTTTCTTT	CASSLDPVNTEAFF
TRBV28	-	TRBD1	TRBJ1-1	TGTGCCAGCAGTTTACTCCAGGGGGCAGGGGGAGCTTTCTTT	CASSLLQGAGGAFF
TRBV2	-	-	TRBJ2-5	TGTGCCAGCTTTAGGTGGACAAAAGAGACCCAGTACTTC	CASFRWTKETQYF
TRBV10-3	few	-	TRBJ1-1	TGTGCCATCAAGGTAGCGGGGGACTCGAACACTGAAGCTTTCTTT	CAIKVAGDSNTEAFF
TRBV2	-	TRBD1	TRBJ2-1	TGTGCCAGCAAGACAGGGCCATACAATGAGCAGTTCTTC	CASKTGPYNEQFF
TRBV5-4	once	TRBD2	TRBJ2-3	TGTGCCAGCAGCTTCGGAGCGGGGACCACAGATACGCAGTATTTT	CASSFGAGTTDTQYF
TRBV14	-	-	TRBJ2-5	TGTGCCAGCAGCCAAGCTTTGACCCAGTACTTC	CASSQALTQYF
TRBV7-7	-	-	TRBJ1-1	TGTGCCAGCAGCATACTGACTGAGGGCTCTGAAGCTTTCTTT	CASSILTEGSEAFF
TRBV16	-	-	TRBJ1-1	TGTGCCAGCAGCCACACCCCGGAGGGGCCCTCCCCCGACACTGAAGCTTTCTTT	CASSHTPEGPSPDTEAFF
TRBV7-2	-	-	TRBJ2-6	TGTGCCAGCTCTTACACGGGGACACCCTTGTCTGGGGCCAACGTCCTGACTTTC	CASSYTGTPLSGANVLTF
TRBV7-2	-	TRBD2	TRBJ2-1	TGTGCCAGCAGCATCGTAGCGGGGGAATACAATGAGCAGTTCTTC	CASSIVAGEYNEQFF
TRBV7-9	-	TRBD1	TRBJ1-4	TGTGCCAGCAGCTTCGGACAGGATAATGAAAAACTGTTTTTT	CASSFGQDNEKLFF
TRBV11-2	-	-	TRBJ2-5	TGTGCCAGCAGAAAACCCCAGTGGGAGACCCAGTACTTC	CASRKPQWETQYF
TRBV5-4	-	TRBD1	TRBJ1-6	TGTGCCAGCAGCTCGGGGACAGTGACTAATTCACCCCTCCACTTT	CASSSGTVTNSPLHF
TRBV19	-	-	TRBJ1-3	TGTGCCAGTAGTACTACAGGAGACTCTGGAAACACCATATATTTT	CASSTTGDSGNTIYF
TRBV6-1	-	-	TRBJ2-2	TGTGCCAGCCGCGTGGCGGGATTCGACACCGGGGAGCTGTTTTTT	CASRVAGFDTGELFF
TRBV5-5	-	-	TRBJ1-5	TGTGCCAGCAGCTTGAGCCATAGCAATCAGCCCCAGCATTTT	CASSLSHSNQPQHF
TRBV9	-	-	TRBJ2-3	TGTGCCAGCAGCCCAAGAGGGGGGGGCACAGATACGCAGTATTTT	CASSPRGGGTDTQYF
TRBV7-9	-	-	TRBJ2-7	TGTTCCAGCAGCTACGTGGGCAGATCCTACGAGCAGTACTTC	CSSSYVGRSYEQYF
TRBV7-2	-	TRBD1	TRBJ2-7	TGTGCCAGCAGCCCCCGAGGGGCAGGGGGCGCATACGAGCAGTACTTC	CASSPRGAGGAYEQYF
TRBV19	once	-	TRBJ1-1	TGTGCCAGTTCTTCTCCCAGCGAGAACACTGAAGCTTTCTTT	CASSSPSENTEAFF
TRBV5-1	few	-	TRBJ2-3	TGCGCATCGACTTGGGAAGGGGCAGATACGCAGTATTTT	CASTWEGADTQYF
TRBV19	once	-	TRBJ1-1	TGTGCCAGTACCCCGGATTGGGGCAGGGTGAACACTGAAGCTTTCTTT	CASTPDWGRVNTEAFF
TRBV12-2	-	-	TRBJ1-5	TGTGCAAGTCGCTTAGCGGAGTGCCAGGGCGAGGATCAGCCCCAGCATTTT	CASRLAECQGEDQPQHF
TRBV28	-	-	TRBJ2-3	TGTGCCAGCAGTTCCCCTGGGGCAGGCCCCACAGATACGCAGTATTTT	CASSSPGAGPTDTQYF
TRBV5-1	-	-	TRBJ1-2	TGCGCCAGCAGCTTGGAAAGCTCTAACTATGGCTACACCTTC	CASSLESSNYGYTF
TRBV4-2	-	-	TRBJ1-1	TGTGCCAGCAGCCCCGCCCGGGGGGGCTCGGACACTGAAGCTTTCTTT	CASSPARGGSDTEAFF
TRBV11-2	-	TRBD2	TRBJ2-7	TGTGCCAGCAGCTACCTACTAGCGGAGCCCTCTTACGAGCAGTACTTC	CASSYLLAEPSYEQYF
TRBV28	-	-	TRBJ1-6	TGTGCCAGCAGTACCCTTGGAGGGGAGATAACCCTCCACTTT	CASSTLGGEITLHF
TRBV5-1	once	TRBD2	TRBJ2-5	TGCGCCAGCAGCCCCCGCGGGAGCGGCCAAGAGACCCAGTACTTC	CASSPRGSGQETQYF
TRBV7-9	-	-	TRBJ2-1	TGTGCCAGCAGCTTACCTAGGGGTGAGCAGTTCTTC	CASSLPRGEQFF
TRBV5-1	-	-	TRBJ1-6	TGCGCCAGCAGCTTGGCGGGGGTTCATAATTCACCCCTCCACTTT	CASSLAGVHNSPLHF
TRBV15	-	-	TRBJ2-7	TGTGCCACCAGCAGAGATCGGGTCGGAAACTACGAGCAGTACTTC	CATSRDRVGNYEQYF
TRBV4-3	few	-	TRBJ1-1	TGCGCCAGCAGCCAAAACGGAGGGAACACTGAAGCTTTCTTT	CASSQNGGNTEAFF
TRBV28	once	-	TRBJ1-5	TGTGCCAGCAGTCCTTTCTCCCTAAGGGGTCGCAATCAGCCCCAGCATTTT	CASSPFSLRGRNQPQHF
TRBV2	-	-	TRBJ1-2	TGTGCCAGCAGTGCCAGTTCCGGGGTCTGGCGCACCTTC	CASSASSGVWRTF
TRBV4-3	few	-	TRBJ2-2	TGCGCCAGCAGCCAAGATTCGGGGGCCGGGGAGCTGTTTTTT	CASSQDSGAGELFF
TRBV4-1	-	-	TRBJ2-7	TGCGCCAGCAGCCTCTACCTCGGAGAGGGAACCTACGAGCAGTACTTC	CASSLYLGEGTYEQYF
TRBV19	once	TRBD2	TRBJ2-3	TGTGCCAGTAGCCCGGGAGGGGGTGATACGCAGTATTTT	CASSPGGGDTQYF